Detailed here is one T cell receptor beta chain. This receptor's antigen is unknown. No base quality information exists; no much larger clone differs at one position. In the prospective study, participants were roughly 18 to 100 years old, resided in about two dozen geographic areas of the United States, and were enrolled through a virtual design. In the prospective study, cohorts were assigned on the basis of participant-reported clinical history obtained from a screening survey and a study questionnaire. In the prospective study, whole blood, serum and a nasopharyngeal or oropharyngeal swab were collected from each participant by mobile phlebotomists. Additional blood draws and questionnaires over an approximately two-month period could optionally be provided by prospective study participants. Blood samples from the prospective study were shipped frozen or at room temperature prior to DNA extraction.

This entry is derived from a study of blood T cell repertoires in COVID-19 (dated by TCRdb to the early 2020s). For the wider study: Collaborator samples came from the United States, Italy and Spain and covered acute and convalescent phases of COVID-19. The dataset comprised deeply sampled blood TCRbeta repertoires from subjects exposed to, actively infected with, or recovered from COVID-19. Where available, HLA class I and class II types were obtained from metadata supplied by the sample provider rather than from assay-based typing. The samples were drawn from two sources: the first 160 participants of the ongoing ImmuneRACE study, and 1,254 subjects contributed by 6 global collaborators. The material from the prospective study consisted of cDNA or gDNA derived from T cells, B-cell-depleted T cells, or PBMCs. A freely available public database, intended as a resource for researchers studying the immune response to SARS-CoV-2, is where the repertoires were released. The sample metadata nearly always contained a de-identified subject ID, COVID-19 status, age in years and sex. Overall study results and their limits: How much clinical and demographic metadata was included differed by source and by participant, and the metadata was provided uncurated.

V lost 3 bases and J lost 0 bases; the stretch between them is 14 bases long. Looking up the germline V gene yields CDR1 SGHRS and CDR2 YFSETQ. The CDR3 runs 16 amino acids, cysteine and phenylalanine included. Kept here is only the CDR3 DNA, which spans 48 bases and is read in frame from base 1. TCRbeta CDR3 regions were amplified from genomic DNA by means of the immunoSEQ Assay, a bias-controlled multiplex PCR. As for the authors' bioinformatics: Nucleated cell counts per sample were estimated from amplification of reference gene primers within the assay. To quantify the absolute abundance of each unique TCRbeta CDR3 rearrangement, sequence reads were collapsed and filtered. For each sample, productive Simpson clonality was calculated by taking the square root of Simpson's diversity index across productive rearrangements. The table was pulled from immuneACCESS by TCRdb, which kept in-frame rearrangements only. Such tables lose some clones; where checked, under half of the loss comes from unresolved V genes, and the rest has no known cause. The DNA gave D and trimming, while V, J and clone size come from that table. This sample is represented by approximately 220,000 clones; roughly 88% of them were singletons. 3% to 4.5% of the sample belongs to the ten largest clones.

The chain employs TRBV5-1 and TRBJ2-3, and possibly TRBD2, on 7 matching bases. The sample taken for sequencing was PBMCs or T cells enriched from blood (not recorded which). The sequence was collected from a woman aged 40 to 50 with acute COVID-19. The DNA sequence reads TGCGCCAGCAGCTCTATCCGGGGGGCGAGCACAGATACGCAGTATTTT. It specifies CASSSIRGASTDTQYF.